This T cell receptor beta chain is drawn from a study of OX40 agonist ivuxolimab in advanced cancers. Study-level background: It was ivuxolimab, an agonistic anti-OX40 (CD134) antibody, that patients were treated with. Study-level results: Fewer expanded clones were found on average in CD4+ than in CD8+ T cells.

CDR3 size: 15 residues. Germline CDR1 is SEHNR and CDR2 is FQNEAQ (reference sequence). V was shortened by 5 bases and J by 7 bases, with 18 bases between the two germline ends. On this clone: Its specificity is not known.

Sequencing was performed with immunoSEQ multiplex PCR; in TCRdb, only in-frame clones are kept and a portion is missing. Of approximately 100,000 clones listed, about 84% were seen once; the top ten hold about 5.5%. The gene calls are TRBV7-9 and TRBJ2-1, with no clear D. This sample comprised CD4+ or CD8+ T cells sorted from blood, obtained in a trial of the OX40 agonist ivuxolimab. The TCR was taken from an adult with an advanced solid tumor such as melanoma, head and neck, liver or kidney cancer. CDR3: CASSPPFRYGNEQFF. CDR3 coding DNA: TGTGCCAGCAGCCCCCCCTTTAGATATGGGAATGAGCAGTTCTTC.